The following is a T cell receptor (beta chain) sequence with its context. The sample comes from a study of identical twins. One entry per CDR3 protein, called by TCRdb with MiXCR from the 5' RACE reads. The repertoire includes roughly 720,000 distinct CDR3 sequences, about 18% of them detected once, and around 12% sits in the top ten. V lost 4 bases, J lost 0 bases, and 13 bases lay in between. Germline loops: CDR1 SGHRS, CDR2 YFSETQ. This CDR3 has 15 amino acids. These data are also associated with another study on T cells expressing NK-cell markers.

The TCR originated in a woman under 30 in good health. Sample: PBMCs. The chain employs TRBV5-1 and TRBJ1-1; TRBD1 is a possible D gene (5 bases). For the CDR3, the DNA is TGCGCCAGCAGCCCGCTGACAGATATGAACACTGAAGCTTTCTTT. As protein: CASSPLTDMNTEAFF.